The sequence of this T cell receptor beta chain was determined in a study of beta chain features in type 1 diabetes. Notes on the study in general: Shortening of TCRB CDR3s, moderate but significant, appeared in all four CD4+ subsets of Type 1 diabetes patients.

This CDR3 has 14 residues. The germline V gene has CDR1 SGHNT and CDR2 YYREEE (reference sequence). Trimming took 0 bases from V and 6 from J, leaving 12 bases between them. A word on this clone: Antigen specificity is unknown.

Since all of the isolated RNA was reverse transcribed, expressed TCRB transcripts were what got sequenced. Sequenced by immunoSEQ multiplex PCR; TCRdb stores in-frame clones only, minus some. The repertoire holds under 200,000 clones, with less than 9.5% as singletons. The sample taken for sequencing was central memory CD4+ T cells from blood. This clonotype was sampled from a woman between 18 and 29 years old in good health. The chain joins TRBV5-4 to TRBJ1-2; maybe TRBD1 (5 bases). The CDR3 region has the DNA TGTGCCAGCAGCTTGGTGACAGACGTCCATGGCTACACCTTC. Protein sequence: CASSLVTDVHGYTF.